The 31 T cell receptor beta chains below all came from one sample that was sequenced in a study of PD-1 blockade in mismatch repair-deficient tumors. Using immunoSEQ multiplex PCR, the repertoire was profiled, and TCRdb retains in-frame clones only, with some absent. Of 39,000 or so clones in the sample, approximately 80% were seen once. This specimen was PBMCs, taken around 38 weeks after starting pembrolizumab. The receptors come from an adult with mismatch repair-deficient cancer.

This clone turned up a few times. The chain links TRBV15 to TRBJ2-7, with 9 bases that match TRBD1. With V trimmed by 3 bases and J by 5 bases, 8 bases remained unmatched. The CDR3 contains 15 residues. CDR1 and CDR2 (germline): LNHNV, YYDKDF (reference sequence). The CDR3 here is CATSRDRGRLNEQYF. The CDR3 nucleotides read TGTGCCACCAGCAGGGACAGGGGCCGCCTAAACGAGCAGTACTTC.

The rearrangement uses TRBV11-2 and TRBJ2-1; D not certain. Trimming removed 0 bases from V and 6 bases from J, with 9 bases in between. Germline CDR1 and CDR2: SGHAT and FQNNGV. The CDR3 contains 14 residues. The CDR3 sequence is CASSLDPSGNEQFF. The CDR3, as DNA: TGTGCCAGCAGCTTAGATCCATCAGGCAATGAGCAGTTCTTC.

The chain combines TRBV7-3 with TRBJ2-5; maybe TRBD1 (6 bases). Trimming removed 2 bases at V and 7 bases at J, with 11 bases between. Per the germline V gene, CDR1 is SGHTA and CDR2 is FQGTGA. The CDR3 is 13 amino acids. CDR3 amino acids: CASSLGQGMTQYF. The DNA of the CDR3 is TGTGCCAGCAGCTTAGGGCAGGGGATGACCCAGTACTTC.

The rearrangement joins TRBV11-2 to TRBJ1-4; 8 bases line up with TRBD1. V shed 6 bases, J shed 4 bases, and the junction held 4 bases outside the gene matches. The CDR3 is made up of 14 amino acids. Per the germline V gene, CDR1 is SGHAT and CDR2 is FQNNGV. The CDR3 DNA reads TGTGCCAGCAGTCTGGACAGGGTTAATGAAAAACTGTTTTTT. This codes for CASSLDRVNEKLFF.

The rearrangement uses TRBV6-5 and TRBJ1-4; D not resolved. The CDR3 loop spans 12 amino acids. Per germline, CDR1 MNHEY and CDR2 SVGAGI. V was clipped by 2 bases and J by 8 bases, with 6 bases between them. The DNA for the CDR3 is TGTGCCAGCAGTTACAGCGGAGAAAAACTGTTTTTT. Protein product: CASSYSGEKLFF.

The J gene is TRBJ2-1, the V gene TRBV5-1, with unresolved D. This CDR3 has 14 residues. Trimming removed 0 bases at V and 5 bases at J, with 9 bases between. From germline, CDR1 is SGHRS and CDR2 YFSETQ. The CDR3 bases are TGCGCCAGCAGCTTGGATGCGAGCAACAATGAGCAGTTCTTC. This encodes CASSLDASNNEQFF. The full variable domain, its missing parts supplied by reference TRBV5-1 and TRBJ2-1, is KAGVTQTPRYLIKTRGQQVTLSCSPISGHRSVSWYQQTPGQGLQFLFEYFSETQRNKGNFPGRFSGRQFSNSRSEMNVSTLELGDSALYLCASSLDASNNEQFFGPGTRLTVL.

This clone has just a few counts. The chain couples TRBV10-2 to TRBJ2-7; 10 bases align to TRBD2. The V and J ends lost 3 bases and 5 bases, in that order; junction bases with no gene match: 7. Germline V gene sequence: CDR1 WSHSY, CDR2 SAAADI. The CDR3 runs to 15 residues. CDR3 DNA: TGCGCCAGCAGTGACGGGGCTAGCGGGAGAAACGAGCAGTACTTC. Translated, it gives CASSDGASGRNEQYF.

The chain uses TRBV10-3 and TRBJ2-2; D may be TRBD1 (6 bases). V lost 0 bases and J 1 base, leaving 9 bases between the germline ends. The CDR3 has 16 amino acids. CDR1 and CDR2 from the germline V gene are ENHRY and SYGVKD. CDR3 coding DNA: TGTGCCATCAGTGAGTCGGGGGCCCAGAACACCGGGGAGCTGTTTTTT. This gives the protein CAISESGAQNTGELFF.

V usage is TRBV5-1 and J usage is TRBJ2-2; 8 bases map to TRBD2. CDR1 and CDR2 from the germline V gene are SGHRS and YFSETQ. The CDR3 covers 16 residues. Germline trimming cut 0 bases from V and 4 bases from J; bases unmatched to any gene: 5. CDR3 nucleotides: TGCGCCAGCAGCTTGGGTGGAGCGGGAGTCACCGGGGAGCTGTTTTTT. Translated, it gives CASSLGGAGVTGELFF.

This clone appeared once. The chain combines TRBV21-1 with TRBJ1-2; the table's TRBD1 call for D was not verified on the DNA. TRBV21-1 is recorded as a pseudogene. This CDR3 is built from 16 residues. The CDR3 region is CASSKAPQGANYGYTF. The CDR3 DNA follows: TGTGCCAGCAGCAAAGCACCCCAGGGGGCTAACTATGGCTACACCTTC.

This chain uses TRBV5-4 with TRBJ2-1; TRBD2 agrees at 13 bases. Per germline, CDR1 SGHNT and CDR2 YYREEE (reference sequence). Trimming took 4 bases from V and 9 from J; bases not matched to a gene: 10. The CDR3 sequence is 16 residues long. CDR3 in DNA: TGTGCCAGCAGCACTCGAACTAGCGGGAGGGCCGGTGAGCAGTTCTTC. Its translation: CASSTRTSGRAGEQFF.

The table lists this clone with a count of one. The gene calls are TRBV7-8 and TRBJ1-1; D gene uncertain. The germline CDR1 and CDR2 sequences are SGHVS and FQNEAQ. V was shortened by 5 bases and J by 1 base, with 11 bases between the two germline ends. This CDR3 contains 14 residues. The CDR3 nucleotides read TGTGCCAGCAGCCCTATCGCAGGGAACACTGAAGCTTTCTTT. Protein product: CASSPIAGNTEAFF.

This clone was seen only once. The chain links TRBV6-5 to TRBJ2-4; perhaps TRBD1 as D (6 bases). Trimming shortened V by 7 bases and J by 3 bases, and 16 bases separated the two germline ends. In germline, CDR1 is MNHEY, CDR2 SVGAGI. The CDR3 runs to 15 residues. The CDR3 loop is CASIARIRGKNIQYF. The CDR3 bases are TGTGCCAGCATCGCCCGTATCAGGGGCAAAAACATTCAGTACTTC.

This sequence joins TRBV5-1 and TRBJ2-3, with no clear D. The CDR3 covers 13 residues. Germline CDR1 reads SGHRS; CDR2 reads YFSETQ. V was trimmed by 0 bases and J by 1 base, leaving 3 bases between them. CDR3 nucleotides: TGCGCCAGCAGCTTGGCCGGCACAGATACGCAGTATTTT. Translated: CASSLAGTDTQYF. Full variable domain (remainder filled in from reference TRBV5-1 and TRBJ2-3): KAGVTQTPRYLIKTRGQQVTLSCSPISGHRSVSWYQQTPGQGLQFLFEYFSETQRNKGNFPGRFSGRQFSNSRSEMNVSTLELGDSALYLCASSLAGTDTQYFGPGTRLTVL.

The chain employs TRBV7-9 and TRBJ2-5; 8 positions agree with TRBD1. Germline CDR1 SEHNR, CDR2 FQNEAQ (reference sequence). V gave up 5 bases and J gave up 2 bases; unmatched junction bases: 4. This CDR3 has 14 residues. The CDR3 DNA reads TGTGCCAGCAGCCCCCGACAGGGGCAAGAGACCCAGTACTTC. It is translated as CASSPRQGQETQYF.

The gene calls are TRBV7-3 and TRBJ2-3; D gene unclear. Trimming shortened V by 1 base and J by 3 bases, and 17 bases separated the two germline ends. CDR1 is SGHTA, CDR2 FQGTGA, per germline. This CDR3 is built from 17 residues. The CDR3 sequence is CASSLSVYRIGTDTQYF. DNA for the CDR3: TGTGCCAGCAGCTTAAGCGTTTATCGAATCGGGACAGATACGCAGTATTTT. Looking up the rest from reference TRBV7-3 and TRBJ2-3 gives the full variable domain: GAGVSQTPSNKVTEKGKYVELRCDPISGHTALYWYRQSLGQGPEFLIYFQGTGAADDSGLPNDRFFAVRPEGSVSTLKIQRTERGDSAVYLCASSLSVYRIGTDTQYFGPGTRLTVL.

This sequence joins TRBV28 and TRBJ2-1; maybe TRBD2 (7 bases). Germline loops: CDR1 MDHEN, CDR2 SYDVKM. This CDR3 comprises 16 residues. V dropped 7 bases and J dropped 1 base, with 17 bases sitting between them. The CDR3 spells CASTSTRGGSYNEQFF. CDR3 DNA: TGTGCCAGCACCTCTACCAGGGGAGGGTCCTACAATGAGCAGTTCTTC.

The J gene is TRBJ1-1, the V gene TRBV14; no definite D call. CDR1 is SGHDN, CDR2 FVKESK, per germline. Trimming took off 4 bases at V and 0 bases at J, with 6 bases between the two ends. This CDR3 has 13 residues. The CDR3 spells CASSRQMNTEAFF. As DNA, the CDR3 is TGTGCCAGCAGCCGTCAGATGAACACTGAAGCTTTCTTT.

This clone turned up a few times. The chain recombines TRBV5-1 with TRBJ2-7; 12 bases fit TRBD1. Germline V gene data show CDR1 as SGHRS and CDR2 as YFSETQ. The CDR3 spans 15 residues. With 4 bases clipped from V and 3 bases from J, the junction kept 5 bases outside the gene matches. The CDR3 sequence is CASSRGQGAIYEQYF. The CDR3 coding sequence is TGCGCCAGCAGCCGGGGACAGGGGGCTATCTACGAGCAGTACTTC.

The chain employs TRBV7-3 and TRBJ1-6; D uncertain. The V end lost 3 bases, the J end lost 0 bases, and 12 bases lay between the germline ends. From germline, CDR1 is SGHTA and CDR2 FQGTGA. The CDR3 covers 17 residues. The CDR3 loop reads CASSLTPISSYNSPLHF. Written as DNA, the CDR3 is TGTGCCAGCAGCTTGACACCTATAAGCTCCTATAATTCACCCCTCCACTTT. Together with reference TRBV7-3 and TRBJ1-6, the CDR3 gives the full variable domain: GAGVSQTPSNKVTEKGKYVELRCDPISGHTALYWYRQSLGQGPEFLIYFQGTGAADDSGLPNDRFFAVRPEGSVSTLKIQRTERGDSAVYLCASSLTPISSYNSPLHFGNGTRLTVT.

The gene calls are TRBV7-9 and TRBJ2-1; D unresolved. Per germline, CDR1 SEHNR and CDR2 FQNEAQ (reference sequence). The CDR3 sequence is 15 residues long. Trimming removed 3 bases from V and 3 bases from J, with 12 bases in between. The CDR3 DNA is TGTGCCAGCAGCTTCGCGACAAGCAGCTACAATGAGCAGTTCTTC. Translating gives CASSFATSSYNEQFF.

J is TRBJ1-3 and V is TRBV4-2; possible D gene TRBD1, 5 bases. V was cut by 4 bases and J by 4 bases, with 14 bases left in between. The CDR3 loop spans 15 amino acids. CDR1 and CDR2 from the germline V gene are LGHNA and YNFKEQ. CDR3 nucleotides: TGTGCCAGCAGCCTCCCAGGAGGGGTAGGAAACACCATATATTTT. Protein product: CASSLPGGVGNTIYF.

The V gene is TRBV4-2, the J gene TRBJ1-4; unclear D gene. CDR3 length equals 19 residues. The germline V gene has CDR1 LGHNA and CDR2 YNFKEQ. Deletions cut 0 bases from V and 0 bases from J, with 17 bases between. The CDR3 is CASSQDAGGEVPTNEKLFF. As DNA, the CDR3 is TGTGCCAGCAGCCAAGACGCGGGAGGTGAGGTGCCAACTAATGAAAAACTGTTTTTT.

This CDR3 is CASSTAPSREQYF. Here the CDR3 DNA reads TGTGCCAGTAGTACAGCCCCTAGCCGCGAGCAGTACTTC. V is TRBV19 and J is TRBJ2-7; the D gene is possibly TRBD2 (5 bases). The V end was cut by 4 bases, the J end by 6 bases, with 13 bases between. Germline assignment: CDR1 LNHDA and CDR2 SQIVND (reference sequence). The CDR3 sequence is 13 residues long.

This sequence joins TRBV7-3 and TRBJ1-1; weak D call: TRBD1 (5 bases). The CDR3 loop spans 15 amino acids. In germline, CDR1 is SGHTA, CDR2 FQGTGA. V gave up 0 bases and J gave up 5 bases, with 13 bases separating them. The CDR3 loop is CASSLTLAGRTEAFF. For the CDR3, the DNA is TGTGCCAGCAGCTTAACCTTGGCAGGGAGGACTGAAGCTTTCTTT.

The chain uses TRBV13 and TRBJ1-2; D unresolved. The CDR3 extends over 16 amino acids. Germline V gene sequence: CDR1 PRHDT, CDR2 FYEKMQ (reference sequence). Between the trimmed V and J ends, which lost 2 bases and 4 bases, there was a span of 17 bases. CDR3 coding DNA: TGTGCCAGCAGCTTACTCTTCCAGTGGCCTGTCTATGGCTACACCTTC. Its translation is CASSLLFQWPVYGYTF.

The chain links TRBV15 to TRBJ1-2, with a tentative D call TRBD1 (5 bases). Germline CDR1 is LNHNV and CDR2 is YYDKDF (reference sequence). This CDR3 comprises 14 residues. Trimming removed 0 bases at V and 4 bases at J, with 9 bases between. The CDR3: CATSREQGPYGYTF. DNA of the CDR3: TGTGCCACCAGCAGAGAGCAGGGCCCCTATGGCTACACCTTC.

The chain carries TRBV11-2 and TRBJ1-1; D may be TRBD1 (5 bases). This CDR3 is built from 17 residues. Germline CDR1 and CDR2: SGHAT and FQNNGV. Trimming left V 3 bases short and J 1 base short, with 18 bases between. The CDR3 spells CASSFKGMGLPNTEAFF. CDR3 in DNA: TGTGCCAGCAGCTTTAAGGGGATGGGACTGCCGAACACTGAAGCTTTCTTT. The full variable domain, completed using reference TRBV11-2 and TRBJ1-1, is EAGVAQSPRYKIIEKRQSVAFWCNPISGHATLYWYQQILGQGPKLLIQFQNNGVVDDSQLPKDRFSAERLKGVDSTLKIQPAKLEDSAVYLCASSFKGMGLPNTEAFFGQGTRLTVV.

DNA of the CDR3: TGTGCTAGTGGTGCGGCTAGCGGGACAGATACGCAGTATTTT. Translated: CASGAASGTDTQYF. This chain joins TRBV12-5 and TRBJ2-3, with 8 bases that match TRBD2. The germline V gene has CDR1 LGHNT and CDR2 FRNRAP. This CDR3 is built from 14 residues. The V gene end was trimmed by 5 bases and the J gene end by 3 bases; junction bases not matched to a gene: 4.

The chain is built from TRBV19 and TRBJ1-1; a weak D match, TRBD1 (6 bases). The germline V and J ends were trimmed by 5 bases and 1 base, with 8 bases remaining between them. This CDR3 comprises 13 residues. Germline V CDR1 and CDR2: LNHDA, SQIVND (reference sequence). This CDR3 is CASSLQGNTEAFF. Here the CDR3 DNA reads TGTGCCAGTAGTTTACAGGGGAACACTGAAGCTTTCTTT.

This clone was picked up a small number of times. The chain combines TRBV5-1 with TRBJ2-7; D not resolved. Germline V gene sequence: CDR1 SGHRS, CDR2 YFSETQ. This CDR3 contains 12 residues. Trimming pared 0 bases from V and 4 bases from J, leaving 5 bases between. The CDR3 DNA reads as TGCGCCAGCAGCTTGGATCTATACGAGCAGTACTTC. Its translation: CASSLDLYEQYF. The complete variable domain, with remaining parts taken from reference TRBV5-1 and TRBJ2-7, reads KAGVTQTPRYLIKTRGQQVTLSCSPISGHRSVSWYQQTPGQGLQFLFEYFSETQRNKGNFPGRFSGRQFSNSRSEMNVSTLELGDSALYLCASSLDLYEQYFGPGTRLTVT.